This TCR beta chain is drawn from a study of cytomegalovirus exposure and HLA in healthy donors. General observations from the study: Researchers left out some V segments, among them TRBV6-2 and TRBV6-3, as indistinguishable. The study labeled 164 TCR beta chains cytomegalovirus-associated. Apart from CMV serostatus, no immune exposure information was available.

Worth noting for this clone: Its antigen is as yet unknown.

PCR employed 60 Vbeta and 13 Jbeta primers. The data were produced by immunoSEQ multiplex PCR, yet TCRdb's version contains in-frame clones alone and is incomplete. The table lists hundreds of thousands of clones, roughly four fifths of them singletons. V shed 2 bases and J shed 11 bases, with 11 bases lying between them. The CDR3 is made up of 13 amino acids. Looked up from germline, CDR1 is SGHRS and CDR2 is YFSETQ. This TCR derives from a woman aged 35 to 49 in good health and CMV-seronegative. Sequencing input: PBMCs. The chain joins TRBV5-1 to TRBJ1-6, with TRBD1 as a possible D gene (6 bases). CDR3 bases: TGCGCCAGCAGCTTAGGCCAGGGGACACCCCTCCACTTT. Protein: CASSLGQGTPLHF.